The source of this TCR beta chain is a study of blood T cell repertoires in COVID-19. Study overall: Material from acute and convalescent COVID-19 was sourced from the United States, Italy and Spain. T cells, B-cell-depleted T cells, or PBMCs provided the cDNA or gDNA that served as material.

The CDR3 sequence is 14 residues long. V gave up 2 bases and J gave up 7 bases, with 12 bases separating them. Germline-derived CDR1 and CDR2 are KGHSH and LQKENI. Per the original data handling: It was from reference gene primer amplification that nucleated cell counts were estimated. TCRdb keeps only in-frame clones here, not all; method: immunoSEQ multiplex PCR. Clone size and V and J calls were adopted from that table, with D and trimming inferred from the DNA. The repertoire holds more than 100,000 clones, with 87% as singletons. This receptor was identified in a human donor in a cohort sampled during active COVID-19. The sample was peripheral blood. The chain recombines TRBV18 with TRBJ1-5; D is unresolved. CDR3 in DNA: TGTGCCAGCTCACCAGGACTGGCCGCCCAGCCCCAGCATTTT. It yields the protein CASSPGLAAQPQHF.